This T cell receptor (beta chain) was recorded in a study of prognosis after radiotherapy for stage I lung cancer. Study results and limitations: In patients receiving stereotactic body radiation therapy, unique TCR clone counts fell afterward, median about 10,000 versus 6,900.

This clonotype was recorded at least ten times. Its antigen is not identified. Germline loops: CDR1 SGHDT, CDR2 YYEEEE. J gave up 4 bases and V 0 bases, and 4 bases lay outside the gene matches. CDR3 length: 16 amino acids. Starting from genomic DNA, TCR beta CDR3 was amplified through two-round multiplex PCR. Individual primers that were specific to each TRBV and TRBJ gene served in first-round PCR. TCRdb called the multiplex PCR reads again in MiXCR, with one record for every CDR3 protein. The table lists roughly 38,000 distinct CDR3 sequences, around 22% of them singletons. The chain carries TRBV5-6 and TRBJ1-4, with 9 bases that match TRBD1. The receptor's source is a donor at least 50 years old with non-small cell lung cancer. Sequences were derived from PBMCs, sampled before or after stereotactic body radiation therapy (not recorded which). For the CDR3, the DNA is TGTGCCAGCAGCTTGGCTGGGACAGGGATTAATGAAAAACTGTTTTTT. This sequence encodes CASSLAGTGINEKLFF.